The 3 T cell receptor beta chains in this list originate from one sample, sequenced in a study of beta chain features in type 1 diabetes. Their specific antigens are unknown. All of the isolated RNA was reverse transcribed, so expressed TCRB transcripts were sequenced. Produced via immunoSEQ multiplex PCR; TCRdb's table is partial and in-frame only. The table has 150,000 to 200,000 clones, around 63% seen once. Study-level findings and limits: Among all four CD4+ subsets, Type 1 diabetes patients had TCRB CDR3s that were moderately but significantly shorter.

The material sequenced was naive CD4+ T cells from blood. The origin of the receptors is a young man with type 1 diabetes.

This chain joins TRBV2 and TRBJ2-5; TRBD2 is a possible D gene (5 bases). Germline lookup yields CDR1 SNHLY and CDR2 FYNNEI. Trimming left V 2 bases short and J 5 bases short, with 15 bases between. The CDR3 totals 15 residues. CDR3 amino acids: CASSESGQRRETQYF. The DNA of the CDR3 is TGTGCCAGCAGTGAATCCGGCCAAAGGAGGGAGACCCAGTACTTC.

There are a few counts of this clone. One end of the junction is discordant with germline, which a read error may explain. The chain joins TRBV4-3 to TRBJ2-3; D is unresolved. This CDR3 has 14 amino acids. Germline assignment: CDR1 LGHNA and CDR2 YSLEER. This CDR3 is CASSEESRSDTQYF. The DNA of the CDR3 is TGCGCCAGCAGCGAAGAATCCCGGTCAGATACGCAGTATTTT.

The chain has TRBV11-2 and TRBJ2-5; 7 bases align to TRBD1. J gave up 2 bases and V 4 bases, and 4 bases lay outside the gene matches. This CDR3 is built from 14 residues. The germline V gene encodes CDR1 SGHAT and CDR2 FQNNGV. CDR3 protein: CASSSGTEQETQYF. CDR3 nucleotides: TGTGCCAGCAGCTCCGGGACAGAGCAAGAGACCCAGTACTTC.